This T cell receptor (beta chain) was sequenced during a study of human T cells and chemical hapten exposure. Study as a whole: From small differences in pooled library volume came most of the variation in per-sample TCR yields.

This clonotype was seen more than once but under ten times. Indicated time point: healthy volunteer bleed at 2 weeks. The total RNA was obtained from whole blood that was not fractionated. Per the authors' pipeline: Per-sample TCR counts ranged from roughly 20,000 to 700,000, median roughly 98,000. TCRdb re-analysed the RACE reads in MiXCR, keeping a single row per CDR3 protein. These V and J calls originate from TCRdb's pipeline instead of the authors' own analysis. The sample has some 93,000 distinct CDR3 sequences, about 8.6% seen once. The CDR3 has 11 residues. V was clipped by 1 base and J by 12 bases, with 4 bases between them.

This TCR was recovered from a female donor in good health. Some clones in this sample may be carry-over from other donors' samples. Sequenced: whole blood. The chain carries TRBV12-3 or TRBV12-4 and TRBJ1-6; no clear D gene. The DNA of the CDR3 is TGTGCCAGCAGTTTAGGAGGACCCCTCCACTTT. It specifies CASSLGGPLHF.